This T cell receptor (beta chain) was documented in a study of blood T cell repertoires in COVID-19 (dated by TCRdb to 2018 to 2021). With respect to the entire study: The collaborator samples originated in the United States, Italy and Spain and spanned the acute and convalescent phases of COVID-19. HLA class I and class II types, where available, came from metadata supplied by the sample provider rather than from assay-based typing. A de-identified subject ID, COVID-19 status, age in years and sex were almost always included in the sample metadata. The repertoires were made available in a free public database intended to serve as a resource for research on the immune response to SARS-CoV-2. The material from the prospective study consisted of cDNA or gDNA derived from T cells, B-cell-depleted T cells, or PBMCs. Samples were obtained from the ongoing ImmuneRACE study (first 160 participants) and from over 1,000 subjects provided by 6 global collaborators. Deeply sampled blood TCRbeta repertoires from subjects exposed to, actively infected with, or recovered from COVID-19 were included in the dataset. What the study reported, not specific to this receptor: The amount of clinical and demographic metadata varied by source and participant and was provided uncurated.

As to this clone: What this receptor recognizes is not known. The input lacks base qualities; no much larger clone sits a single base away.

TCRbeta CDR3 regions were amplified from genomic DNA using the immunoSEQ Assay, a bias-controlled multiplex PCR. The study's own analysis went as follows. Within the assay, amplification of reference gene primers was used to estimate how many nucleated cells each sample contained. To quantify the absolute abundance of each unique TCRbeta CDR3 rearrangement, sequence reads were collapsed and filtered. Productive Simpson clonality was computed per sample as the square root of Simpson's diversity index over productive rearrangements. The source is immuneACCESS, and TCRdb retained only in-frame sequences with V and J called. Part of the clones is not carried over; for the studies checked, unresolved V genes explain less than half of this, and the remainder is unexplained. The DNA gave D and trimming, while V, J and clone size come from that table. The sample includes approximately 230,000 clones, with roughly 79% observed a single time. In total, the top ten clones hold approximately 16% of the sample.

The CDR3 spans 14 residues, from the cysteine through the phenylalanine. The retained sequence is limited to the CDR3, 42 bases, with the frame set at the first base. CDR1 GTSNPN and CDR2 SVGIG were looked up in the germline V gene (reference sequence). V loses 0 bases, J loses 8 bases, and the germline ends lie 16 bases apart. Participants in the prospective study were enrolled through a virtual design, were aged about 18 to 90 years, and lived in about two dozen United States geographic areas. In the prospective study, cohorts were assigned on the basis of participant-reported clinical history obtained from a screening survey and a study questionnaire. For ImmuneRACE Cohort 3, a participant was defined as recovered based on two consecutive negative NP/OP PCR tests, clearance by a healthcare professional, or resolution of symptoms. In the prospective study, whole blood, serum and a nasopharyngeal or oropharyngeal swab were collected from each participant by mobile phlebotomists. Additional blood draws and questionnaires over an approximately 2-month period could optionally be provided by prospective study participants. Prospective study blood samples were shipped either frozen or at room temperature before DNA extraction.

The clonotype was recovered from a man between 40 and 49 years old who had recovered from COVID-19. The chain links TRBV30 with TRBJ1-2; TRBD1 is perhaps the D gene, given 6 matching bases. Sequencing used PBMCs or T cells enriched from blood (not recorded which). The CDR3 corresponds to CAWSVVGGAMGYTF. The nucleotides are TGTGCCTGGAGTGTAGTTGGGGGCGCGATGGGCTACACCTTC. The entire variable domain, with the stretches around the CDR3 drawn from the reference TRBV30 and TRBJ1-2 proteins, is SQTIHQWPATLVQPVGSPLSLECTVEGTSNPNLYWYRQAAGRGLQLLFYSVGIGQISSEVPQNLSASRPQDRQFILSSKKLLLSDSGFYLCAWSVVGGAMGYTFGSGTRLTVV.